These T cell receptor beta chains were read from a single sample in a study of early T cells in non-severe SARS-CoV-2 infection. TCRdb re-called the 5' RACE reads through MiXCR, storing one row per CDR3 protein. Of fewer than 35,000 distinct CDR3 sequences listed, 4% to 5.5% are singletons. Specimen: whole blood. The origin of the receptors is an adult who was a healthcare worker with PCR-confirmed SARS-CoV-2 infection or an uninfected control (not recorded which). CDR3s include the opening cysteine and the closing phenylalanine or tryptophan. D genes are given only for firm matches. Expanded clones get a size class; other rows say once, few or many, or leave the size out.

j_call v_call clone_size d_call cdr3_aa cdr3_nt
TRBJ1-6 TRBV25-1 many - CASSELQGGNSPLHF TGTGCCAGCAGTGAACTCCAGGGTGGTAATTCACCCCTCCACTTT
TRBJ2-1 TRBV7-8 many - CASSLGGIAYSEQFF TGTGCCAGCAGCCTGGGCGGGATAGCCTACAGTGAGCAGTTCTTC
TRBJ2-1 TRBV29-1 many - CSVEASSYNEQFF TGCAGCGTTGAGGCTAGCTCCTACAATGAGCAGTTCTTC
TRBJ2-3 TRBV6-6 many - CASRLGPKAPLTQYF TGTGCCAGCAGGTTGGGACCTAAAGCCCCACTTACGCAGTATTTT
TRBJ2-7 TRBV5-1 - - CASSFPGSGEQYF TGCGCCAGCAGCTTTCCGGGGAGTGGAGAGCAGTACTTC
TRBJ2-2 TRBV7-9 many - CASSFWSDTGELFF TGTGCCAGCAGCTTCTGGTCTGACACCGGGGAGCTGTTTTTT
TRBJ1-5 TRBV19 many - CASSIGAVYSNQPQHF TGTGCCAGTAGTATAGGGGCGGTATATAGCAATCAGCCCCAGCATTTT
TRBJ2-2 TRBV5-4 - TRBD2 CASRAGTSKTGELFF TGTGCCAGCAGGGCCGGGACTAGCAAGACCGGGGAGCTGTTTTTT
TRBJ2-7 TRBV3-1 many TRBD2 CASSDRTSGNEQYF TGTGCCAGCAGTGACAGGACTAGCGGAAACGAGCAGTACTTC
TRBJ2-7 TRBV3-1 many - CASSLRLDEQYF TGTGCCAGCAGCTTGCGACTAGACGAGCAGTACTTC
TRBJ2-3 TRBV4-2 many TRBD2 CASSQELAGGTDTQYF TGTGCCAGCAGCCAAGAACTAGCGGGAGGCACAGATACGCAGTATTTT
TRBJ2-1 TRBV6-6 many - CASSYSAKAAYNEQFF TGTGCCAGCAGTTACTCGGCGAAGGCCGCCTACAATGAGCAGTTCTTC
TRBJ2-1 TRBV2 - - CASGVFGEQFF TGTGCCAGTGGGGTGTTTGGTGAGCAGTTCTTC
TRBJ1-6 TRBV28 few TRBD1 CASSPTGGRSPLHF TGTGCCAGCAGTCCAACAGGGGGCAGGTCACCCCTCCACTTT
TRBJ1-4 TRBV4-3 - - CASSQAHRADEKLFF TGCGCCAGCAGCCAAGCGCACAGGGCTGATGAAAAACTGTTTTTT
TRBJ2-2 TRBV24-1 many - CATSDSGTHTGELFF TGTGCCACCAGTGACTCCGGGACTCACACCGGGGAGCTGTTTTTT
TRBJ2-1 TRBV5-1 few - CASSRADSSYNEQFF TGCGCCAGCAGCCGGGCGGACAGCTCCTACAATGAGCAGTTCTTC
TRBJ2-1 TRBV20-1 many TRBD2 CSAPLAGGPGEQFF TGCAGTGCTCCACTAGCGGGAGGGCCTGGTGAGCAGTTCTTC
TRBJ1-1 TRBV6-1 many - CASSEIISGAFF TGTGCCAGCAGTGAAATTATCTCTGGCGCTTTCTTT
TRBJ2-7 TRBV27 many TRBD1 CASSWGTGATYEQYF TGTGCCAGCAGTTGGGGGACAGGGGCTACCTACGAGCAGTACTTC
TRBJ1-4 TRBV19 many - CASTEDTGRNEKLFF TGTGCCAGTACCGAAGATACAGGGCGGAATGAAAAACTGTTTTTT
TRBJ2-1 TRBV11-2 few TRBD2 CASSQGLAGYNEQFF TGTGCCAGCAGCCAGGGACTAGCGGGCTACAATGAGCAGTTCTTC
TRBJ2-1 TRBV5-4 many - CASSSPYNEQFF TGTGCCAGCAGCTCACCCTACAATGAGCAGTTCTTC
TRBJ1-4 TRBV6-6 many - CASSYSGGHLNQLFF TGTGCCAGCAGTTACTCGGGCGGACACCTGAACCAACTGTTTTTT
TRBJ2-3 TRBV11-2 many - CASSFFGGSTDTQYF TGTGCCAGCAGCTTTTTTGGCGGGAGCACAGATACGCAGTATTTT
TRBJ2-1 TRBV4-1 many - CASSPLGGSNEQFF TGCGCCAGCAGCCCCCTGGGGGGTTCGAATGAGCAGTTCTTC
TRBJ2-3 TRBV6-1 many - CASSEWGDTQYF TGTGCCAGCAGTGAATGGGGAGATACGCAGTATTTT
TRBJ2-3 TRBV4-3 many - CASSQDRAEGFGDTQYF TGCGCCAGCAGCCAAGATCGAGCGGAGGGGTTTGGGGATACGCAGTATTTT
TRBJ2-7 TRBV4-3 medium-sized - CASSQDSGREQYF TGCGCCAGCAGCCAAGATTCCGGGCGCGAGCAGTACTTC
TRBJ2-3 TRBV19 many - CASSNRDSADTQYF TGTGCCAGTAGTAACCGGGACTCCGCAGATACGCAGTATTTT
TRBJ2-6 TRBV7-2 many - CASSLRRGSGANVLTF TGTGCCAGCAGCTTACGTCGGGGCTCTGGGGCCAACGTCCTGACTTTC
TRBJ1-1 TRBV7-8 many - CASSSSQGPILGRATMNTEAFF TGTGCCAGCAGCTCCTCACAGGGACCCATTCTCGGGCGGGCCACCATGAACACTGAAGCTTTCTTT
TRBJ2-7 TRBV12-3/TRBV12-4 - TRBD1 CASGLGQGAYEQYF TGTGCCAGCGGTCTGGGACAGGGGGCTTACGAGCAGTACTTC
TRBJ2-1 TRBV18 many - CASSPRVSYNEQFF TGTGCCAGCTCACCACGGGTTTCCTACAATGAGCAGTTCTTC
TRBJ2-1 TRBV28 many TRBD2 CATRSETGLAGGGGNEQFF TGTGCCACCCGTTCGGAAACGGGACTAGCGGGAGGGGGTGGCAATGAGCAGTTCTTC
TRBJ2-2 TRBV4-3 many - CASSQIERTGELFF TGCGCCAGCAGCCAAATCGAAAGAACCGGGGAGCTGTTTTTT
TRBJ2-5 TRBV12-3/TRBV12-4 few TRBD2 CASSLGLAGGETQYF TGTGCCAGCAGTTTGGGACTAGCGGGAGGAGAGACCCAGTACTTC
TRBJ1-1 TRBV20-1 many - CSARDRRGTEAFF TGCAGTGCTAGAGATCGGCGGGGCACTGAAGCTTTCTTT
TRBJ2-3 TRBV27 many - CASSLVRVGADTQYF TGTGCCAGCAGTTTAGTGAGGGTGGGGGCAGATACGCAGTATTTT
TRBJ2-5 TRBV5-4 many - CASSLEAGRALETQYF TGTGCCAGCAGCTTGGAAGCGGGTCGAGCGTTGGAGACCCAGTACTTC
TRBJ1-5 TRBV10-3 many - CAISESYRNQPQHF TGTGCCATCAGTGAGTCGTACAGGAATCAGCCCCAGCATTTT
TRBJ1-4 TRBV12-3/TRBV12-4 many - CASSLERRSEKLFF TGTGCCAGCAGTTTAGAACGTCGGTCCGAAAAACTGTTTTTT
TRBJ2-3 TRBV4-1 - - CASSLRDRGTDTQYF TGCGCCAGCAGCCTCCGGGACCGCGGCACAGATACGCAGTATTTT
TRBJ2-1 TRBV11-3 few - CASSSTNEQFF TGTGCCAGCAGCTCCACCAATGAGCAGTTCTTC
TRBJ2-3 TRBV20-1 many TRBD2 CSASWASGSRTDTQYF TGCAGTGCTAGTTGGGCTAGCGGGAGCCGAACAGATACGCAGTATTTT
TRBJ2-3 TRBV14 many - CASGKGLGTQYF TGTGCCAGCGGCAAGGGCCTCGGTACGCAGTATTTT
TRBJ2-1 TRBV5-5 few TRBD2 CASSLTSGSIFVDEQFF TGTGCCAGCAGCTTGACTAGCGGGAGCATATTTGTCGATGAGCAGTTCTTC
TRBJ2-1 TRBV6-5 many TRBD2 CASSYVRGATALFF TGTGCCAGCAGTTACGTGCGGGGGGCGACTGCCTTGTTCTTC
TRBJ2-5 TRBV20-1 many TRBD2 CSANKLAGDRETQYF TGCAGTGCGAACAAGCTAGCGGGAGATAGAGAGACCCAGTACTTC
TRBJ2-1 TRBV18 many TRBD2 CASSPRLADQSSYNEQFF TGTGCCAGCTCACCGAGACTAGCGGACCAAAGCTCCTACAATGAGCAGTTCTTC
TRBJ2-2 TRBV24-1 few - CATRSGQLDTGELFF TGTGCCACCAGGTCAGGACAGCTGGACACCGGGGAGCTGTTTTTT
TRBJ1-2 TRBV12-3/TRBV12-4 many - CASRGVSGYGYTF TGTGCCAGCAGGGGGGTCTCCGGCTATGGCTACACCTTC
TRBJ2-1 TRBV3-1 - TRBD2 CASSQGASGGHNEQFF TGTGCCAGCAGCCAAGGGGCTAGCGGGGGGCACAATGAGCAGTTCTTC
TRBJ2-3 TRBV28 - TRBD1 CASRRQGTDTQYF TGTGCCAGCAGAAGACAGGGTACAGATACGCAGTATTTT
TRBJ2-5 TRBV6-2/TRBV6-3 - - CASSFFSETQYF TGTGCCAGCAGTTTTTTTTCGGAGACCCAGTACTTC